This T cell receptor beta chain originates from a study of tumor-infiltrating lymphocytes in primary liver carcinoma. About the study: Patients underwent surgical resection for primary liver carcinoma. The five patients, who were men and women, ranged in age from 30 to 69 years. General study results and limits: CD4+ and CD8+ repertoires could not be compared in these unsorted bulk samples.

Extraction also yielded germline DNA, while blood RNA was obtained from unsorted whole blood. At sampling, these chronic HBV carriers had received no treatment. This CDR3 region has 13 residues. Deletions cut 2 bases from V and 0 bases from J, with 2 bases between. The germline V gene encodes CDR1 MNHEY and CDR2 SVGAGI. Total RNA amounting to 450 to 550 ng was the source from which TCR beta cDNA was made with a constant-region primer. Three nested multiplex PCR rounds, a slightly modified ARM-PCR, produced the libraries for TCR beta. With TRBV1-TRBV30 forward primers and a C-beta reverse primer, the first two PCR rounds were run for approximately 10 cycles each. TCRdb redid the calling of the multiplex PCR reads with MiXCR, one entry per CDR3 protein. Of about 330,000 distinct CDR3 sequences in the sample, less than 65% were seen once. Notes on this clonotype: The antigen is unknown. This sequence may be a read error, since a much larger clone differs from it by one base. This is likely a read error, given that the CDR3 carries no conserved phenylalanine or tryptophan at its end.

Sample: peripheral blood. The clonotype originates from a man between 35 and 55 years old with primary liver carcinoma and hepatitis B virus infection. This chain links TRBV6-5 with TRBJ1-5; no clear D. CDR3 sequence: CASSYGSNQPQHY. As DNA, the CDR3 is TGTGCCAGCAGTTACGGTAGCAATCAGCCCCAGCATTAT.